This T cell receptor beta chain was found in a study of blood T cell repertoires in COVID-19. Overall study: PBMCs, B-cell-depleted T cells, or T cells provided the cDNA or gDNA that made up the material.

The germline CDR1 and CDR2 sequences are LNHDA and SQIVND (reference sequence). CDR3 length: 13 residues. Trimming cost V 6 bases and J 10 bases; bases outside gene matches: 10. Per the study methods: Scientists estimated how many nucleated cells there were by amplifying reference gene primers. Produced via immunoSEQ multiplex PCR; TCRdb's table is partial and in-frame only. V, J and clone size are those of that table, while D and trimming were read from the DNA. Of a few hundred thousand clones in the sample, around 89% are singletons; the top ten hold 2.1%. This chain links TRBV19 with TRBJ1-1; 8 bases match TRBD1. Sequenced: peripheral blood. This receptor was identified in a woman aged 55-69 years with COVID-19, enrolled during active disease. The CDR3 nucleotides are TGTGCCAGTAGACGATGGCAGGGGGCGGGAGCTTTCTTT. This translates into CASRRWQGAGAFF.